The clone carrying this TCR beta chain was seen a single time. The antigen is not known. Looked up from germline, CDR1 is SGHRS and CDR2 is YFSETQ. V was clipped by 1 base and J by 0 bases, with 10 bases between them. This CDR3 contains 15 residues. Carried by the TCR beta cDNA libraries were unique molecular identifiers. TCRdb re-called the PCR reads through MiXCR, storing one row per CDR3 protein. The sample lists 750,000 to 950,000 distinct CDR3 sequences, 53% seen once, with 4.6% in the top ten. The sample originates from a study of post-analysis software for immune sequencing data. Turning to the study itself: The study covered relapsing-remitting, secondary progressive and progressive-relapsing courses of multiple sclerosis.

Findings and limits, study-wide: Roughly five TRBV segments appeared more often in patients than in controls, and TRBV5-6, TRBV5-1 and TRBV20-1 were among these.

The chain combines TRBV5-1 with TRBJ2-5; no firm D call. The material sequenced was blood. The TCR was taken from a girl aged 10-17 years with multiple sclerosis. The CDR3 DNA follows: TGCGCCAGCAGCTTGTACTCGTCGTACCAAGAGACCCAGTACTTC. As protein: CASSLYSSYQETQYF.